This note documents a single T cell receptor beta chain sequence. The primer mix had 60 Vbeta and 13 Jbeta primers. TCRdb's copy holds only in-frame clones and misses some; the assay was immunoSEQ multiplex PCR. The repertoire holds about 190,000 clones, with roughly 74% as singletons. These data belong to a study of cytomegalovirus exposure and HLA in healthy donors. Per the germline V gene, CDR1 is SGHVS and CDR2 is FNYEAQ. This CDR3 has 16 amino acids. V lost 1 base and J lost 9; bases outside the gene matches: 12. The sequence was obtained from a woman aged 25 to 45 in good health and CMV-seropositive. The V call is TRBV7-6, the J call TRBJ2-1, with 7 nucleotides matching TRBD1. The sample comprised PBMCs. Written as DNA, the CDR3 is TGTGCCAGCAGCTTAGAAGGGGGCGGCTCGAGGGGTGAGCAGTTCTTC. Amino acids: CASSLEGGGSRGEQFF.